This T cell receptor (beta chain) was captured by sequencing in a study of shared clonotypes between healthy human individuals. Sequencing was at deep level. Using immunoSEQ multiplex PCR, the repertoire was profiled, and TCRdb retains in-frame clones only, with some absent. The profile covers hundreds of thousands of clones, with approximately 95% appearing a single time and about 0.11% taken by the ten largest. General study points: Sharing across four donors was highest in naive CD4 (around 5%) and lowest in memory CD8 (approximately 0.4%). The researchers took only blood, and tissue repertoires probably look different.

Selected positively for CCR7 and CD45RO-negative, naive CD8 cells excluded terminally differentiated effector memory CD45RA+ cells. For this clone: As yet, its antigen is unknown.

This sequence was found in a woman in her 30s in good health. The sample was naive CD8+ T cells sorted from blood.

CDR3 loop: CASSLVQANYGYTF. The CDR3 coding sequence is TGTGCCAGCAGTTTAGTGCAGGCCAACTATGGCTACACCTTC. This chain uses TRBV6-5 with TRBJ1-2; D unclear. V lost 4 bases, J lost 2 bases, and 11 bases lay in between. The CDR3 is made up of 14 amino acids. CDR1 and CDR2 from the germline V gene are MNHEY and SVGAGI.